This TCR beta chain was identified during a study of blood T cell repertoires in COVID-19. Study-wide background: Sources were T cells, B-cell-depleted T cells, or PBMCs; the material itself was cDNA or gDNA.

Germline CDR1 reads LNHDA; CDR2 reads SQIVND (reference sequence). The CDR3 loop spans 17 amino acids. V lost 5 bases to trimming and J lost 2 bases; unmatched junction nucleotides: 8. This clone was detected only a few times. Those who participated ranged in age from roughly 18 to 100 years and resided in 20 to 30 US areas. Recovery meant two consecutive negative NP/OP PCR tests, professional clearance, or resolved symptoms. As originally analysed: Cell counts per sample came from amplifying reference gene primers. The repertoire was sequenced with immunoSEQ multiplex PCR; TCRdb's copy has only in-frame clones and lacks some. D and trimming come from the DNA, and the V and J calls and clone size come from that table. The sample has roughly 180,000 clones; approximately 80% are singletons.

The chain couples TRBV19 to TRBJ2-1, with 11 bases matching TRBD2. Sequenced sample: PBMCs or T cells enriched from blood (not recorded which). The clonotype comes from a man aged 40-49 years who had recovered from COVID-19. The CDR3 DNA sequence: TGTGCCAGTAGTCCCCTGGGACTAGCGGCGACCTACAATGAGCAGTTCTTC. Translating it yields CASSPLGLAATYNEQFF.